Listed below are T cell receptor beta chains from one sample, sequenced in a study of cytomegalovirus exposure and HLA in healthy donors. Sequencing used immunoSEQ multiplex PCR; TCRdb keeps in-frame clones, though not all of them. This table holds 120,000 to 150,000 clones, roughly 73% found once. The sequenced sample consisted of PBMCs. The receptors stem from a female donor in good health and CMV-seronegative. CDR3s include the opening cysteine and the closing phenylalanine or tryptophan. A D gene is named only where the DNA matches it firmly. Rows give clone size only sometimes, using once, few, many, or a class for an expanded clone.

D: .
V: TRBV19
size: .
J: TRBJ1-2
CDR3: CASSIDDKIYGYTF
DNA: TGTGCCAGTAGTATAGACGACAAAATCTATGGCTACACCTTC

D: .
V: TRBV7-3
size: few
J: TRBJ1-1
CDR3: CASSLMRNTEAFF
DNA: TGTGCCAGCAGCTTAATGAGGAACACTGAAGCTTTCTTT

D: TRBD2
V: TRBV6-5
size: .
J: TRBJ2-2
CDR3: CASSLAGGPTGELFF
DNA: TGTGCCAGCAGCTTAGCGGGAGGGCCCACCGGGGAGCTGTTTTTT

D: TRBD1
V: TRBV6-1
size: .
J: TRBJ1-3
CDR3: CASSEGTGRGNTIYF
DNA: TGTGCCAGCAGTGAAGGGACAGGGAGAGGAAACACCATATATTTT

D: TRBD2
V: TRBV19
size: .
J: TRBJ2-5
CDR3: CASTTSSGQTQYF
DNA: TGTGCCAGTACGACTAGCAGCGGGCAGACCCAGTACTTC

D: .
V: TRBV11-2
size: .
J: TRBJ2-1
CDR3: CASSNRGSSYNEQFF
DNA: TGTGCCAGCAGCAATCGGGGAAGCTCCTACAATGAGCAGTTCTTC

D: TRBD2
V: TRBV7-7
size: .
J: TRBJ2-5
CDR3: CASSLRTSGRAQETQYF
DNA: TGTGCTAGCAGCCTTCGGACTAGCGGGAGAGCCCAAGAGACCCAGTACTTC

D: TRBD1
V: TRBV7-9
size: .
J: TRBJ1-3
CDR3: CSSSLAQGAFGNTIYF
DNA: TGTTCCAGCAGCTTAGCCCAGGGGGCATTTGGAAACACCATATATTTT

D: .
V: TRBV18
size: .
J: TRBJ2-7
CDR3: CASSRAGDQSEQYF
DNA: TGTGCCAGCTCACGGGCAGGGGACCAATCCGAGCAGTACTTC

D: TRBD2
V: TRBV6-6
size: .
J: TRBJ2-1
CDR3: CASRIREGEQFF
DNA: TGTGCCAGCAGGATCAGGGAGGGGGAGCAGTTCTTC

D: TRBD1
V: TRBV29-1
size: .
J: TRBJ2-1
CDR3: CSVGPGQADNEQFF
DNA: TGCAGCGTTGGACCGGGACAGGCAGACAATGAGCAGTTCTTC

D: .
V: TRBV4-1
size: once
J: TRBJ1-4
CDR3: CASRRPGGEKLFF
DNA: TGCGCCAGCCGCCGCCCGGGGGGCGAAAAACTGTTTTTT

D: .
V: TRBV16
size: .
J: TRBJ1-1
CDR3: CASSGRGTIGNTEAFF
DNA: TGTGCCAGCAGCGGACGGGGGACGATAGGAAACACTGAAGCTTTCTTT

D: TRBD1
V: TRBV27
size: .
J: TRBJ1-1
CDR3: CASRDRARTEAFF
DNA: TGTGCCAGCAGGGACAGGGCGAGAACTGAAGCTTTCTTT

D: .
V: TRBV5-1
size: .
J: TRBJ1-1
CDR3: CASSWGRGVVSEAFF
DNA: TGCGCCAGCAGCTGGGGTCGGGGGGTAGTTTCTGAAGCTTTCTTT

D: TRBD1
V: TRBV29-1
size: .
J: TRBJ2-2
CDR3: CSVDGTGGAGELFF
DNA: TGCAGCGTTGATGGGACAGGGGGAGCCGGGGAGCTGTTTTTT

D: .
V: TRBV6-5
size: once
J: TRBJ1-1
CDR3: CASSQTGNTEAFF
DNA: TGTGCCAGCAGCCAAACAGGGAACACTGAAGCTTTCTTT

D: .
V: TRBV9
size: .
J: TRBJ1-2
CDR3: CASSVGLRDSNYGYTF
DNA: TGTGCCAGCAGCGTGGGACTGCGGGACTCTAACTATGGCTACACCTTC

D: TRBD1
V: TRBV28
size: .
J: TRBJ2-7
CDR3: CASSSAPGQAYEQYF
DNA: TGTGCCAGCAGTTCGGCCCCGGGACAGGCCTACGAGCAGTACTTC

D: .
V: TRBV5-1
size: .
J: TRBJ1-2
CDR3: CASSPAAQSSGGYTF
DNA: TGCGCCAGCAGTCCGGCAGCCCAATCTTCGGGAGGCTACACCTTC

D: TRBD2
V: TRBV5-1
size: .
J: TRBJ2-3
CDR3: CASRPSGGTDTQYF
DNA: TGCGCCAGCAGGCCTAGCGGGGGCACAGATACGCAGTATTTT

D: TRBD2
V: TRBV7-2
size: .
J: TRBJ2-5
CDR3: CASSLGGGGKETQYF
DNA: TGTGCCAGCAGCTTAGGGGGCGGGGGTAAAGAGACCCAGTACTTC

D: TRBD1
V: TRBV13
size: .
J: TRBJ2-1
CDR3: CASSGRDRGRLDEQFF
DNA: TGTGCCAGCAGCGGCCGGGACAGGGGGCGCTTGGATGAGCAGTTCTTC

D: TRBD2
V: TRBV5-1
size: .
J: TRBJ2-1
CDR3: CASSLTSGRINEQFF
DNA: TGCGCCAGCAGCTTGACTAGCGGGAGAATCAATGAGCAGTTCTTC

D: .
V: TRBV27
size: .
J: TRBJ1-4
CDR3: CASSPVRTNEKLFF
DNA: TGTGCCAGCAGTCCAGTACGAACTAATGAAAAACTGTTTTTT

D: TRBD1
V: TRBV7-9
size: .
J: TRBJ1-5
CDR3: CASSEGQGRPQHF
DNA: TGTGCCAGTAGCGAGGGACAGGGCAGGCCCCAGCATTTT

D: .
V: TRBV5-4
size: few
J: TRBJ1-3
CDR3: CASSLGRPNSGNTIYF
DNA: TGTGCCAGCAGCTTGGGCAGGCCGAACTCTGGAAACACCATATATTTT

D: TRBD1
V: TRBV12-5
size: once
J: TRBJ1-5
CDR3: CASGQGAPNQPQHF
DNA: TGTGCTAGTGGGCAGGGGGCCCCCAATCAGCCCCAGCATTTT

D: .
V: TRBV5-1
size: .
J: TRBJ2-2
CDR3: CASSYVATGELFF
DNA: TGCGCCAGCAGTTACGTAGCGACCGGGGAGCTGTTTTTT

D: TRBD1
V: TRBV7-9
size: once
J: TRBJ1-5
CDR3: CASSPTGAGGNQPQHF
DNA: TGTGCCAGCAGCCCCACAGGGGCCGGAGGCAATCAGCCCCAGCATTTT

D: TRBD1
V: TRBV7-9
size: few
J: TRBJ1-5
CDR3: CASSLGTGEQPQHF
DNA: TGTGCCAGCAGCTTAGGGACAGGGGAACAGCCCCAGCATTTT

D: .
V: TRBV4-2
size: .
J: TRBJ2-7
CDR3: CASSQDRQSAYEQYF
DNA: TGTGCCAGCAGCCAAGATCGGCAAAGCGCCTACGAGCAGTACTTC

D: .
V: TRBV5-1
size: .
J: TRBJ2-2
CDR3: CASSVDSTGELFF
DNA: TGCGCCAGCAGCGTCGACAGCACCGGGGAGCTGTTTTTT

D: TRBD1
V: TRBV7-9
size: few
J: TRBJ1-6
CDR3: CASSLKGTGLDALHF
DNA: TGTGCCAGCAGCTTGAAAGGGACAGGTCTCGATGCCCTCCACTTT

D: .
V: TRBV2
size: .
J: TRBJ1-3
CDR3: CASSELGRSGNTIYF
DNA: TGTGCCAGCAGTGAGCTGGGCCGCTCTGGAAACACCATATATTTT

D: .
V: TRBV6-1
size: .
J: TRBJ1-1
CDR3: CASSELWAGARNTEAFF
DNA: TGTGCCAGCAGTGAATTGTGGGCAGGGGCTAGGAACACTGAAGCTTTCTTT

D: .
V: TRBV18
size: .
J: TRBJ1-2
CDR3: CASSQGRGYGYTF
DNA: TGTGCCAGCTCACAGGGGCGCGGCTATGGCTACACCTTC

D: TRBD2
V: TRBV5-1
size: .
J: TRBJ2-7
CDR3: CASSLGGTSVTYEQYF
DNA: TGCGCCAGCAGCTTGGGGGGCACTAGCGTGACCTACGAGCAGTACTTC

D: .
V: TRBV18
size: .
J: TRBJ1-5
CDR3: CASSPAAGGNQPQHF
DNA: TGTGCCAGCTCACCAGCAGCGGGGGGCAATCAGCCCCAGCATTTT

D: .
V: TRBV10-1
size: .
J: TRBJ2-2
CDR3: CASSEGARGSTGELFF
DNA: TGCGCCAGCAGTGAGGGGGCAAGGGGGAGCACCGGGGAGCTGTTTTTT